The 28 T cell receptor beta chains given below trace back to one sample, sequenced in a study of blood T cell repertoires in COVID-19. Sequencing was performed with immunoSEQ multiplex PCR; in TCRdb, only in-frame clones are kept and a portion is missing. The repertoire includes tens of thousands of clones, 73% of them detected once, and roughly 18% sits in the top ten. Sequenced: peripheral blood. The receptors shown here come from a woman in her 50s with active or convalescent COVID-19.

The chain couples TRBV18 to TRBJ1-1; 7 nucleotides line up with TRBD1. CDR3 length: 15 amino acids. Germline V gene lookup returns CDR1 KGHSH and CDR2 LQKENI. V lost 3 bases, J lost 3 bases, and 7 bases stayed unmatched. CDR3 sequence (DNA): TGTGCCAGCTCACCTTCGACAGGGTTGGACACTGAAGCTTTCTTT. Its translation: CASSPSTGLDTEAFF.

The CDR3 region is CAWSVQGGSTEAFF. For the CDR3, the DNA is TGTGCCTGGAGTGTACAGGGGGGTTCCACTGAAGCTTTCTTT. V gene TRBV30 combines with J gene TRBJ1-1, with 8 positions matching TRBD1. The ends lost 0 bases at V and 4 bases at J; junction bases unmatched: 4. CDR3 length equals 14 residues. CDR1 is GTSNPN and CDR2 is SVGIG in the germline V gene (reference sequence).

The rearrangement joins TRBV12-3 or TRBV12-4 to TRBJ2-7, with 9 positions matching TRBD1. The CDR3 is 12 amino acids. V dropped 3 bases and J dropped 9; count of bases not matched to a gene: 3. The CDR3 nucleotides read TGTGCCAGCAGTTTGACAGGGGGAGGGCAGTACTTC. It is translated as CASSLTGGGQYF.

This clone has only one observation. V usage is TRBV7-6 and J usage is TRBJ2-3, with D tentatively TRBD2 (5 bases). This CDR3 comprises 13 residues. Trimming removed 4 bases from V and 3 bases from J, with 8 bases in between. CDR1 and CDR2 from the germline V gene are SGHVS and FNYEAQ. The CDR3 sequence: CASSSTRTDTQYF. CDR3 DNA: TGTGCCAGCAGCTCAACTAGGACAGATACGCAGTATTTT.

The chain carries TRBV27 and TRBJ1-4; no clear D gene. Germline V CDR1 and CDR2: MNHEY, SMNVEV (reference sequence). CDR3 length equals 14 residues. V dropped 2 bases and J dropped 11 bases, with 15 bases sitting between them. CDR3 sequence: CASSLGGSMLKLFF. Written as DNA, the CDR3 is TGTGCCAGCAGTTTAGGAGGGTCTATGTTGAAACTGTTTTTT.

In this sample, this clone turned up once. This rearrangement joins TRBV3-1 (or the pseudogene TRBV3-2) to TRBJ2-7, with 7 positions matching TRBD1. Germline V gives CDR1 LGHDT, CDR2 YNNKEL (reference sequence). This CDR3 spans 14 amino acids. J lost 6 bases, V lost 0 bases, and 5 bases had no gene match. CDR3 bases: TGTGCCAGCAGCCAAGATGAGGGGGCAGGCGAGCAGTACTTC. It encodes CASSQDEGAGEQYF.

The genes are TRBV5-1 and TRBJ2-5; weak D call: TRBD2 (5 bases). The V and J ends lost 5 bases and 9 bases respectively, with 14 bases between them. The CDR3 totals 12 residues. The germline V gene encodes CDR1 SGHRS and CDR2 YFSETQ. For the CDR3, the DNA is TGCGCCAGCAGTCGACTGGCGGAGGCCCAGTACTTC. This gives the protein CASSRLAEAQYF.

This CDR3 reads CASSLAGGVPDTQYF. The DNA of the CDR3 is TGTGCCAGCAGCTTAGCGGGAGGGGTCCCAGATACGCAGTATTTT. The chain carries TRBV7-6 and TRBJ2-3, with 7 bases that match TRBD2. Germline V CDR1 and CDR2: SGHVS, FNYEAQ. Trimming removed 0 bases from V and 4 bases from J; junction bases left unmatched: 4. This CDR3 has 15 residues.

The V and J genes are TRBV5-5 and TRBJ1-2; 7 bases are a match to TRBD1. The CDR3 runs 14 residues. CDR1 and CDR2 from the germline V gene are SGHKS and YYEKEE (reference sequence). The J segment lost 3 bases and the V segment lost 0 bases, leaving 2 bases of the junction unmatched. The CDR3 here is CASSLVGGDYGYTF. In DNA form, the CDR3 reads TGTGCCAGCAGCTTGGTAGGGGGCGACTATGGCTACACCTTC.

Relative to its sample, this clone is medium-sized. The J gene is TRBJ1-2, the V gene TRBV3-1 (or the pseudogene TRBV3-2); no clear D gene. Trimming pared 7 bases from V and 3 bases from J, leaving 9 bases between. This CDR3 is built from 12 residues. CDR1 and CDR2 from the germline V gene are LGHDT and YNNKEL (reference sequence). CDR3 in amino acids: CASTRGDYGYTF. As DNA, the CDR3 is TGTGCCAGCACCCGGGGAGACTATGGCTACACCTTC.

The rearrangement joins TRBV5-6 to TRBJ2-4; the D is unclear. Germline V gives CDR1 SGHDT, CDR2 YYEEEE. The CDR3 has 15 amino acids. The V gene lost 4 bases and the J gene lost 1 base, with 12 bases spanning the gap. The CDR3 is CASSRGAGAKNIQYF. CDR3 coding DNA: TGTGCCAGCAGCCGAGGCGCTGGGGCCAAAAACATTCAGTACTTC.

V and J are TRBV5-1 and TRBJ2-3; D not resolved. V gave up 0 bases and J gave up 0 bases, with 5 bases separating them. This CDR3 comprises 14 residues. The germline CDR1 and CDR2 sequences are SGHRS and YFSETQ. CDR3 DNA: TGCGCCAGCAGCTTGGTTGGCAGCACAGATACGCAGTATTTT. Amino acids: CASSLVGSTDTQYF.

The chain combines TRBV12-5 with TRBJ1-3, with unresolved D. V was cut by 2 bases and J by 4 bases, with 15 bases left in between. This CDR3 contains 16 residues. The germline V gene encodes CDR1 LGHNT and CDR2 FRNRAP. CDR3 coding DNA: TGTGCTAGTGGTTTGACCACAGCGGGGTTCGGAAACACCATATATTTT. Protein product: CASGLTTAGFGNTIYF.

This clone appeared a few times. V gene TRBV5-6 combines with J gene TRBJ1-6, with D possibly matching TRBD1 (5 bases). V shed 5 bases and J shed 4 bases, with 13 bases lying between them. Looked up from germline, CDR1 is SGHDT and CDR2 is YYEEEE. The CDR3 loop spans 15 amino acids. As DNA, the CDR3 is TGTGCCAGCAGTGGGGACGGGGGGTATAATTCACCCCTCCACTTT. Translation: CASSGDGGYNSPLHF.

This sequence joins TRBV7-9 and TRBJ1-1; no firm D call. The V end lost 4 bases, the J end lost 6 bases, and 12 bases lay between the germline ends. The CDR3 spans 13 residues. The germline CDR1 and CDR2 sequences are SEHNR and FQNEAQ (reference sequence). The CDR3 region has the DNA TGTGCCAGCAGCTCCCCTCAATCGGCTGAAGCTTTCTTT. Its protein product is CASSSPQSAEAFF.

V and J are TRBV10-3 and TRBJ2-1, with 11 bases that match TRBD2. The germline gives CDR1 ENHRY, CDR2 SYGVKD. V dropped 2 bases and J dropped 2; count of bases not matched to a gene: 5. The CDR3 is 17 residues long. The CDR3 loop is CAISEPPSGRTYNEQFF. The CDR3 DNA follows: TGTGCCATCAGTGAGCCCCCTAGCGGGAGGACCTACAATGAGCAGTTCTTC.

The chain links TRBV5-1 to TRBJ2-3, with 8 nucleotides matching TRBD1. This CDR3 comprises 15 residues. The ends lost 2 bases at V and 1 base at J; junction bases unmatched: 3. Germline V gene lookup returns CDR1 SGHRS and CDR2 YFSETQ. The CDR3 region is CASSFRGQGTDTQYF. DNA of the CDR3: TGCGCCAGCAGCTTCAGGGGGCAAGGCACAGATACGCAGTATTTT.

The V call is TRBV11-2, the J call TRBJ2-5; 8 nucleotides align to TRBD1. Trimming removed 3 bases from V and 5 bases from J; junction bases left unmatched: 8. Germline lookup yields CDR1 SGHAT and CDR2 FQNNGV. The CDR3 runs 15 residues. Written as DNA, the CDR3 is TGTGCCAGCAGCTTCCGGACAGGGAAGGGGGAGACCCAGTACTTC. It translates to CASSFRTGKGETQYF.

This clone was seen a handful of times. The chain carries TRBV7-9 and TRBJ2-1; 14 bases align to TRBD2. This CDR3 has 18 amino acids. After removal of 5 bases from V and 2 bases from J, the junction contained 8 bases not matched to a gene. Per the germline V gene, CDR1 is SEHNR and CDR2 is FQNEAQ (reference sequence). The CDR3, as DNA: TGTGCCAGCAGCGCGGGACTAGCGGGAGTTGGGCCCTACAATGAGCAGTTCTTC. Encoded protein: CASSAGLAGVGPYNEQFF.

The chain recombines TRBV4-1 with TRBJ2-7; unclear D gene. Trimming pared 0 bases from V and 2 bases from J, leaving 11 bases between. Germline lookup yields CDR1 MGHRA and CDR2 YSYEKL. The CDR3 has 15 residues. Here the CDR3 reads CASSQDDQVTYEQYF. The DNA of the CDR3 is TGCGCCAGCAGCCAAGATGACCAGGTGACCTACGAGCAGTACTTC.

The chain combines TRBV29-1 with TRBJ2-7, with 7 bases lining up with TRBD1. This CDR3 contains 12 residues. V lost 6 bases to trimming and J lost 4 bases; unmatched junction nucleotides: 6. CDR1 is SQVTM and CDR2 is ANQGSEA in the germline V gene. This CDR3 is CSVGTEQYEQYF. In nucleotides, the CDR3 is TGCAGCGTGGGGACAGAGCAGTACGAGCAGTACTTC.

The CDR3 here is CASSRRNTEAFF. The DNA for the CDR3 is TGTGCCAGCAGCAGGAGGAACACTGAAGCTTTCTTT. The J gene is TRBJ1-1, the V gene TRBV11-2; no clear D. This CDR3 region has 12 residues. Trimming stripped 5 bases from V and 1 base from J, with 5 bases between. Looked up from germline, CDR1 is SGHAT and CDR2 is FQNNGV.

DNA for the CDR3: TGTGCCAGCAGCAGTGCCGGGACAGCCTACGAGCCGCAGTACTTC. It yields the protein CASSSAGTAYEPQYF. The V call is TRBV5-4, the J call TRBJ2-7, with TRBD1 matching 7 bases. Per the germline V gene, CDR1 is SGHNT and CDR2 is YYREEE (reference sequence). V shed 4 bases, J shed 9 bases, and the junction held 16 bases outside the gene matches. This CDR3 has 15 amino acids.

The chain couples TRBV9 to TRBJ2-1; 7 bases line up with TRBD1. J lost 3 bases, V lost 0 bases, and 3 bases had no gene match. CDR3 size: 15 residues. Germline CDR1 reads SGDLS; CDR2 reads YYNGEE. The CDR3 loop reads CASSVGQGYYNEQFF. The CDR3 DNA reads TGTGCCAGCAGCGTAGGACAGGGTTACTACAATGAGCAGTTCTTC. The entire variable domain, with the rest obtained from reference TRBV9 and TRBJ2-1, is as follows: DSGVTQTPKHLITATGQRVTLRCSPRSGDLSVYWYQQSLDQGLQFLIQYYNGEERAKGNILERFSAQQFPDLHSELNLSSLELGDSALYFCASSVGQGYYNEQFFGPGTRLTVL.

This sequence joins TRBV5-1 and TRBJ2-7; the match to TRBD1 covers 9 bases. CDR3 length: 16 residues. Germline values: CDR1 SGHRS, CDR2 YFSETQ. The V and J ends lost 3 bases and 0 bases, in that order; junction bases with no gene match: 7. The CDR3 reads CASSSEGTGSSYEQYF. The CDR3 DNA is TGCGCCAGCAGCTCTGAAGGGACAGGGAGCTCCTACGAGCAGTACTTC. The entire variable domain, with the rest obtained from reference TRBV5-1 and TRBJ2-7, is as follows: KAGVTQTPRYLIKTRGQQVTLSCSPISGHRSVSWYQQTPGQGLQFLFEYFSETQRNKGNFPGRFSGRQFSNSRSEMNVSTLELGDSALYLCASSSEGTGSSYEQYFGPGTRLTVT.

The genes are TRBV2 and TRBJ2-7, with 7 bases fitting TRBD1. Looked up from germline, CDR1 is SNHLY and CDR2 is FYNNEI. This CDR3 has 13 amino acids. The trim removed 6 bases at V and 6 bases at J, leaving 8 bases unmatched. Written as DNA, the CDR3 is TGTGCCAGCAGCGTGACAGGGCAGTTCGAGCAGTACTTC. It encodes CASSVTGQFEQYF.

The genes are TRBV19 and TRBJ2-7; tentatively, D is TRBD1 (6 bases). Germline values: CDR1 LNHDA, CDR2 SQIVND (reference sequence). There are 14 residues in the CDR3. With 7 bases removed from V and 2 bases from J, the gap between germline ends came to 15 bases. CDR3 nucleotides: TGTGCCAGTAAATTAAGCACAGGGACCTACGAGCAGTACTTC. This gives the protein CASKLSTGTYEQYF.

The rearrangement joins TRBV9 to TRBJ2-2, with TRBD1 as a possible D gene (5 bases). V was cut by 4 bases and J by 1 base, with 14 bases left in between. The CDR3 contains 16 residues. Germline CDR1 is SGDLS and CDR2 is YYNGEE. The CDR3 region is CASSSRTRMNTGELFF. CDR3 coding DNA: TGTGCCAGCAGCTCGCGGACAAGGATGAACACCGGGGAGCTGTTTTTT.